This T cell receptor (beta chain) was found in a study of regulatory T cells in long-lasting Graves disease. Overall study results and limits: Preferential use of TRBV28, TRBJ1-2 and TRBJ2-5 was seen in persistent disease.

This clonotype has at least ten counts. Its antigen is not identified. Germline CDR1 SGHRS, CDR2 YFSETQ. CDR3 length: 21 residues. J lost 0 bases, V lost 4 bases, and 16 bases had no gene match. TCR beta libraries were built with iRepertoire HTBI primers and Arm-PCR of CDR3 regions. Using its own MiXCR run on the multiplex PCR reads, TCRdb lists one record per CDR3 protein. The data contain 450,000 to 600,000 distinct CDR3 sequences, approximately 13% of them seen just once; the ten biggest clones take up roughly a tenth. Documented time point: newly diagnosed GD, antithyroid drugs for less than 3 months. The TCR library was made from RNA that had been extracted from PBMCs in TRIzol. EDTA tubes received approximately 9 milliliters of drawn peripheral blood. The same sample was also used in a study of T cells in Graves' hyperthyroidism and ophthalmopathy. From that paper: Among thyroid clonotypes expanded above 0.001, most also appeared in blood. Ophthalmopathy and stable hyperthyroidism were told apart by a 13 V-J model.

Sequences were derived from peripheral blood mononuclear cells (PBMCs), sampled at new diagnosis, from a patient treated with antithyroid drugs. V is TRBV5-1 and J is TRBJ2-3, with 14 bases lining up with TRBD2. The TCR sequence derives from a man younger than 40 with Graves disease. CDR3 region: CASSGDGGLAGVWSSTDTQYF. CDR3 bases: TGCGCCAGCAGCGGCGACGGGGGACTAGCGGGAGTGTGGTCTAGCACAGATACGCAGTATTTT.